The source of this T cell receptor (beta chain) is a study of T cell responses to AZD1222 COVID-19 vaccine. Only in-frame clones appear in the TCRdb table, and some are missing; sequencing was by immunoSEQ multiplex PCR. The profile shows 150,000 to 200,000 clones, roughly 90% of them singletons. Points from the study as a whole: The reported proportion of spike-specific TCRs targeting unmutated variant regions was nearly half. Spike-specific TCRs gained breadth and depth after people received two AZD1222 doses. No day 14 peak samples; only post-peak repertoires were characterized. Vaccine-related CD4 TCRs covered spike, predominating at 160-218 and 743-854.

Notes on this clone: What it binds is not known. Different DNA sequences within this sample yield the same CDR3.

The V segment lost 3 bases and the J segment 7 bases; nucleotides outside the gene matches: 5. The CDR3 spans 13 residues. The germline V gene encodes CDR1 MNHEY and CDR2 SMNVEV (reference sequence). The gene calls are TRBV27 and TRBJ1-2; 7 bases agree with TRBD1. The sequence derives from an adult who received the AZD1222 COVID-19 vaccine. Sequenced here: peripheral blood, sampled 28 days after the second AZD1222 dose. This CDR3 is CASSFSGGSGYTF. CDR3 DNA: TGTGCCAGCAGTTTTTCAGGGGGAAGTGGCTACACCTTC.